This TCR beta chain was documented in a study of T cell changes during pregnancy in multiple sclerosis. The CDR3 is 15 residues long. J was trimmed by 5 bases and V by 0 bases; bases with no gene match: 7. Germline V gene sequence: CDR1 SGHNT, CDR2 YYREEE (reference sequence). Profiled with immunoSEQ multiplex PCR; TCRdb holds only in-frame clones, not every one. This sample has around 53,000 clones, with around 92% found just once. The input for sequencing was CD4+ T cells from peripheral blood mononuclear cells, taken after pregnancy. This TCR came from a female donor with multiple sclerosis, enrolled in a pregnancy study. The chain combines TRBV5-4 with TRBJ2-5, with 7 bases lining up with TRBD2. CDR3 in amino acids: CASSLGFRTRETQYF. In DNA form, the CDR3 reads TGTGCCAGCAGCTTGGGATTTAGGACTAGGGAGACCCAGTACTTC.